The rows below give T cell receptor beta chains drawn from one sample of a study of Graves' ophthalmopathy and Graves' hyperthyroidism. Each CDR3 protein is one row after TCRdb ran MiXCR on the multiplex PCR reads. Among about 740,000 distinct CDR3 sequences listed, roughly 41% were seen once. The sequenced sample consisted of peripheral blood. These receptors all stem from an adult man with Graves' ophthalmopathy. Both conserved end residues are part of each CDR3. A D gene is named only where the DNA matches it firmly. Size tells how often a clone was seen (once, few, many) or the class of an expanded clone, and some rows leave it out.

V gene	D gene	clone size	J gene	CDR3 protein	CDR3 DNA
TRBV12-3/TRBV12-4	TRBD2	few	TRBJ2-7	CASSSLGGFGAEQYF	TGTGCCAGCAGTTCCCTGGGGGGGTTCGGGGCCGAGCAGTACTTC
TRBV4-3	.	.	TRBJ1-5	CASSQVTGGHQPQHF	TGCGCCAGCAGCCAGGTGACAGGAGGCCATCAGCCCCAGCATTTT
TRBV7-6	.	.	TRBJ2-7	CASSLGAGAEQYF	TGTGCCAGCAGCTTAGGGGCGGGGGCCGAGCAGTACTTC
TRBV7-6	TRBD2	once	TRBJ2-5	CASSLTSGLAGRTPGETQYF	TGTGCCAGCAGCTTAACGTCTGGACTAGCGGGACGGACTCCGGGGGAGACCCAGTACTTC
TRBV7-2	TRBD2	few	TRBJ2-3	CASSLGVAGGTDTQYF	TGTGCCAGCAGCTTAGGAGTAGCGGGAGGTACAGATACGCAGTATTTT
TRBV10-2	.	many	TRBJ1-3	CASSGPLGSGNTIYF	TGCGCCAGCAGTGGGCCCTTAGGCTCTGGAAACACCATATATTTT
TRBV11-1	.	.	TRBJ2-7	CASSVVTGSYEQYF	TGTGCCAGCAGCGTGGTCACAGGTTCCTACGAGCAGTACTTC
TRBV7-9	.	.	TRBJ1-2	CASSLGAGENYGYTF	TGTGCCAGCAGCTTAGGGGCAGGCGAGAACTATGGCTACACCTTC
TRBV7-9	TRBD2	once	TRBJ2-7	CASSSQTSGNHEQYF	TGTGCCAGCAGCTCACAGACTAGCGGGAACCACGAGCAGTACTTC
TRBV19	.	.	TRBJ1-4	CASTTGRGGHNEKLFF	TGTGCCAGTACTACGGGCCGCGGGGGACATAATGAAAAACTGTTTTTT
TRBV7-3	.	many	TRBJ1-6	CASSLLGRGSPLHF	TGTGCCAGCAGCTTATTAGGACGAGGTTCACCCCTCCACTTT
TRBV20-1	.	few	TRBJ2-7	CSARDPVSISYEQYF	TGCAGTGCTAGAGATCCGGTATCCATCTCCTACGAGCAGTACTTC
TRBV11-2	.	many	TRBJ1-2	CASRQPGTGRYGYTF	TGTGCCAGCAGACAGCCAGGGACGGGGCGCTATGGCTACACCTTC
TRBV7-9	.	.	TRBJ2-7	CASSPGVLQQCF	TGTGCCAGCAGCCCAGGGGTTCTCCAGCAGTGCTTC
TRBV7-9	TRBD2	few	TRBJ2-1	CASSLGRGGGAKNEQFF	TGTGCCAGCAGCTTAGGTCGTGGGGGGGGTGCAAAAAATGAGCAGTTCTTC
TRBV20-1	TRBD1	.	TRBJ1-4	CSAKGTGDYNEKLFF	TGCAGTGCTAAAGGGACAGGGGATTATAATGAAAAACTGTTTTTT
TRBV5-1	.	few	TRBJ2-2	CASSLDRVDTGELFF	TGCGCCAGCAGCTTGGACAGGGTCGACACCGGGGAGCTGTTTTTT
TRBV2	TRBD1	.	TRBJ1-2	CASSIPGGSGYTF	TGTGCCAGCAGTATTCCAGGGGGCAGTGGCTACACCTTC
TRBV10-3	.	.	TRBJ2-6	CAISPISSSGANVLTF	TGTGCCATCAGTCCGATCTCCAGCTCTGGGGCCAACGTCCTGACTTTC
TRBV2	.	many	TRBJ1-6	CASSEGPLESPLHF	TGTGCCAGCAGTGAAGGTCCACTGGAGTCACCCCTCCACTTT
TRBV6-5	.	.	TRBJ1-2	CASRLGIASGDGYTF	TGTGCCAGCAGGCTGGGAATCGCCTCAGGTGATGGCTACACCTTC
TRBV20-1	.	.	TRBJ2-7	CSAWDSKNEQYF	TGCAGTGCTTGGGACTCAAAAAACGAGCAGTACTTC
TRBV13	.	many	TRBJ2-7	CASSQGPGEQYF	TGTGCCAGCAGTCAGGGACCGGGCGAGCAGTACTTC
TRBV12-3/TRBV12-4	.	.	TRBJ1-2	CASSLTASLQYGYTF	TGTGCCAGCAGTTTAACGGCCAGTCTACAATATGGCTACACCTTC
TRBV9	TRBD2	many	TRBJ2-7	CASSPLGGRDEQYF	TGTGCCAGCAGCCCACTTGGCGGGAGGGATGAGCAGTACTTC
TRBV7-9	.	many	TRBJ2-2	CASSPRGTGELFF	TGTGCCAGCAGCCCCAGGGGCACCGGGGAGCTGTTTTTT
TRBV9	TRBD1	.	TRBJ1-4	CASSATPGTGGEKLFF	TGTGCCAGCAGCGCTACTCCCGGGACAGGGGGTGAAAAACTGTTTTTT
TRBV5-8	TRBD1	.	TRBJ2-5	CASRQTGVPEETQYF	TGTGCCAGCAGACAGACAGGGGTCCCTGAAGAGACCCAGTACTTC
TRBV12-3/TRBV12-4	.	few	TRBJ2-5	CASSLGYQVWETQYF	TGTGCCAGCAGTTTAGGCTATCAGGTGTGGGAGACCCAGTACTTC
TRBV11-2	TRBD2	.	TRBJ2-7	CASSLVSGRPYEQYF	TGTGCCAGCAGCTTAGTTAGCGGGAGGCCCTACGAGCAGTACTTC
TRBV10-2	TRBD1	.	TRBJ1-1	CASIRINRGEAFF	TGTGCCAGCATCCGAATCAACAGGGGAGAAGCTTTCTTT
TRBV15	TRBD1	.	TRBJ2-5	CATSRGTGVETQYF	TGTGCCACCAGCAGAGGGACAGGGGTGGAGACCCAGTACTTC
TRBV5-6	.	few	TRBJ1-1	CASSPKGRPNTEAFF	TGTGCCAGCAGCCCAAAGGGACGGCCGAACACTGAAGCTTTCTTT
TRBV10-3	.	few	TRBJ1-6	CASSARDGNLLGTLHF	TGTGCCAGCAGCGCCCGGGACGGAAACCTACTAGGGACCCTCCACTTT
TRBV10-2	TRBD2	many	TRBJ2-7	CASSEVAGSEQYF	TGCGCCAGCAGTGAGGTAGCGGGAAGCGAGCAGTACTTC
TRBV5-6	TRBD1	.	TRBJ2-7	CASMYSGQGTGEQYF	TGTGCCAGCATGTACTCGGGACAGGGGACAGGGGAGCAGTACTTC
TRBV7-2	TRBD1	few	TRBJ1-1	CASSSRGPDVTEAFF	TGTGCCAGCAGCAGCAGGGGGCCTGACGTCACTGAAGCTTTCTTT
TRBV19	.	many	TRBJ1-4	CASSILGPGRGKLFF	TGTGCCAGTAGTATCCTAGGACCCGGAAGGGGAAAACTGTTTTTT
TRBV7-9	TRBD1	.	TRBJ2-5	CASSLHRGRGQETQYF	TGTGCCAGCAGCTTGCACAGGGGGCGAGGCCAAGAGACCCAGTACTTC
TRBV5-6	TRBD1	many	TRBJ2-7	CASSSTGVTYEQYF	TGTGCCAGCAGCTCGACAGGGGTTACCTACGAGCAGTACTTC
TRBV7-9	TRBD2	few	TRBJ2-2	CASSSGPSSGRSIGELFF	TGTGCCAGCAGCTCCGGTCCTTCTAGCGGGAGATCGATCGGGGAGCTGTTTTTT
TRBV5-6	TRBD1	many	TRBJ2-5	CASSLRQGRETQYF	TGTGCCAGCAGCCTTCGACAGGGGCGGGAGACCCAGTACTTC
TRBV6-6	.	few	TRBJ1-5	CASKRGSNQPQHF	TGTGCCAGCAAGAGGGGGAGCAATCAGCCCCAGCATTTT
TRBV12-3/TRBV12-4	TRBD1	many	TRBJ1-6	CASRGQGLSSYNSPLHF	TGTGCCAGCAGGGGACAGGGATTGAGCTCCTATAATTCACCCCTCCACTTT
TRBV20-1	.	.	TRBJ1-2	CSARASPDYGYTF	TGCAGTGCTAGGGCCAGCCCGGACTATGGCTACACCTTC
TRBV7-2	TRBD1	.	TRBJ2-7	CASSGGQTYEQYF	TGTGCCAGCAGCGGGGGACAGACCTACGAGCAGTACTTC
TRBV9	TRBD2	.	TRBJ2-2	CASSARGSGNTGELFF	TGTGCCAGCAGCGCGCGGGGGTCGGGGAACACCGGGGAGCTGTTTTTT
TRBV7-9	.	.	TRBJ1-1	CASSLGYGNTEAFF	TGTGCCAGCAGCTTGGGGTACGGGAACACTGAAGCTTTCTTT
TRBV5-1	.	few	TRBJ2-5	CASSARGLETQYF	TGCGCCAGCAGCGCGAGGGGTCTAGAGACCCAGTACTTC
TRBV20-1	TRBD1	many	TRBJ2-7	CSATGTGNEQYF	TGCAGTGCCACCGGGACAGGGAACGAGCAGTACTTC
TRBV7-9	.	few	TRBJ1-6	CASSGLSYNSPLHF	TGTGCCAGCAGCGGCCTCTCCTATAATTCACCCCTCCACTTT
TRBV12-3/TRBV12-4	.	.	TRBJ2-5	CASSHTNQGTQYF	TGTGCCAGCAGCCATACAAACCAAGGGACCCAGTACTTC
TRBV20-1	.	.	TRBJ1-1	CSAKGYFAEAFF	TGCAGTGCTAAAGGGTACTTCGCTGAAGCTTTCTTT
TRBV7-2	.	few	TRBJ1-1	CASSLNRDNTEAFF	TGTGCCAGCAGTTTAAACAGGGATAACACTGAAGCTTTCTTT
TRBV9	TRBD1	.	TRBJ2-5	CASSLGQGDMETQYF	TGTGCCAGCAGCCTGGGACAGGGAGACATGGAGACCCAGTACTTC
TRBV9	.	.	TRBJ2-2	CASSPYQGTGELFF	TGTGCCAGCAGCCCTTACCAGGGGACCGGGGAGCTGTTTTTT
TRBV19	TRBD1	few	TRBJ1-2	CAAQGQGTTDGYTF	TGTGCCGCCCAGGGACAGGGGACTACGGATGGCTACACCTTC
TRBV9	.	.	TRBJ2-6	CASSPPIRDSGANVLTF	TGTGCCAGCAGCCCCCCTATCAGGGACTCTGGGGCCAACGTCCTGACTTTC
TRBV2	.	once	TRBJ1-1	CAISYPAGNTEAFF	TGTGCCATCAGTTACCCGGCAGGGAACACTGAAGCTTTCTTT